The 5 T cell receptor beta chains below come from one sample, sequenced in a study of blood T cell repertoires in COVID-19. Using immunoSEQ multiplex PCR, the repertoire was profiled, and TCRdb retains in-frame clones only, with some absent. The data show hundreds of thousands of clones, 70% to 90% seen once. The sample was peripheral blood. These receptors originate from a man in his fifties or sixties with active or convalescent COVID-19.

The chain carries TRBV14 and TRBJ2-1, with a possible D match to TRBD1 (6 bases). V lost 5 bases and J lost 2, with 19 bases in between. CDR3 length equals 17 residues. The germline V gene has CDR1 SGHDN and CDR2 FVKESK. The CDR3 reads CASSLQQGHTAYNEQFF. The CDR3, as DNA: TGTGCCAGCAGCTTACAACAGGGCCATACCGCCTACAATGAGCAGTTCTTC. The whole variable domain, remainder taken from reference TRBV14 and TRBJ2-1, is EAGVTQFPSHSVIEKGQTVTLRCDPISGHDNLYWYRRVMGKEIKFLLHFVKESKQDESGMPNNRFLAERTGGTYSTLKVQPAELEDSGVYFCASSLQQGHTAYNEQFFGPGTRLTVL.

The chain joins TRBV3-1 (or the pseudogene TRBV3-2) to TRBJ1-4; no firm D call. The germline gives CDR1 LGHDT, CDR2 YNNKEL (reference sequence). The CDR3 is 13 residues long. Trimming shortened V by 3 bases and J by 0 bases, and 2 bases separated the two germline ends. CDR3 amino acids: CASSHSTNEKLFF. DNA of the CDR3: TGTGCCAGCAGCCACTCAACTAATGAAAAACTGTTTTTT.

CDR3 nucleotide sequence: TGTGCCAGCAGCTCAGCTAGCGCTACTTTGAATGAGCAGTTCTTC. Translated, it gives CASSSASATLNEQFF. The rearrangement uses TRBV7-9 and TRBJ2-1; possibly TRBD2 for D (6 bases). This CDR3 spans 15 amino acids. Trimming took off 4 bases at V and 7 bases at J, with 17 bases between the two ends. Germline values: CDR1 SEHNR, CDR2 FQNEAQ (reference sequence).

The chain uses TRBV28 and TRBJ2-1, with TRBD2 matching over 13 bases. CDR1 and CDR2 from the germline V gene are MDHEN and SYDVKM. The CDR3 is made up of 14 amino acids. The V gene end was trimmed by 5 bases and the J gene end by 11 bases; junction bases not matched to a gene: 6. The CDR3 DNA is TGTGCCAGCAGTCTGACTAGCGGGAGGCCACAGCAGTTCTTC. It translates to CASSLTSGRPQQFF.

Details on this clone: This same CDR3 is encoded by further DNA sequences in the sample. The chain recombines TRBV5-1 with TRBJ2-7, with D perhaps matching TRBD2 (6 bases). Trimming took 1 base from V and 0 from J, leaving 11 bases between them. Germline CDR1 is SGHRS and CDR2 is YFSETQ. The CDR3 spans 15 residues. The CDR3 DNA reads TGCGCCAGCAGCTTGTCGGGAGTCTACTCCTACGAGCAGTACTTC. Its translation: CASSLSGVYSYEQYF.